This T cell receptor beta chain was identified in a study of blood T cell repertoires in COVID-19. The wider study: The United States, Italy and Spain supplied acute and convalescent COVID-19 samples.

Authors' processing steps: For nucleated cells, counts were estimated from reference gene primer amplification. Sequenced by immunoSEQ multiplex PCR; TCRdb stores in-frame clones only, minus some. D and trimming come from the DNA, and the V and J calls and clone size come from that table. This table has hundreds of thousands of clones, roughly 90% appearing once. The germline V gene has CDR1 MDHEN and CDR2 SYDVKM. This CDR3 region has 13 residues. V lost 3 bases to trimming and J lost 4 bases; unmatched junction nucleotides: 2. The clonotype was recovered from a man aged 55 to 70 with COVID-19, enrolled during active disease. The chain uses TRBV28 and TRBJ2-7, with 8 bases identical to TRBD2. Sequencing was done on a sample of peripheral blood. CDR3: CASSFRGGYEQYF. As DNA, the CDR3 is TGTGCCAGCAGTTTTCGGGGGGGATACGAGCAGTACTTC.